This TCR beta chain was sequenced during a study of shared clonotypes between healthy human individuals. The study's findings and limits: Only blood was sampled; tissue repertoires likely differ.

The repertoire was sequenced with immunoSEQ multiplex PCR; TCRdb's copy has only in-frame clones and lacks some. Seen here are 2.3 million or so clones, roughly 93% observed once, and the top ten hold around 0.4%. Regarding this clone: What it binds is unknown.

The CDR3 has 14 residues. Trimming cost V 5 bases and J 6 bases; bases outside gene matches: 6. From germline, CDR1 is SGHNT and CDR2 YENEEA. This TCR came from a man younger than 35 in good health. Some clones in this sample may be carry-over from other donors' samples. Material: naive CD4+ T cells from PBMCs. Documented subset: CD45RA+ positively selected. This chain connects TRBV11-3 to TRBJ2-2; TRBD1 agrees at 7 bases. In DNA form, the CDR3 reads TGTGCCAGCAGCCTGAGGGGGCGCGCCGGGGAGCTGTTTTTT. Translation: CASSLRGRAGELFF.